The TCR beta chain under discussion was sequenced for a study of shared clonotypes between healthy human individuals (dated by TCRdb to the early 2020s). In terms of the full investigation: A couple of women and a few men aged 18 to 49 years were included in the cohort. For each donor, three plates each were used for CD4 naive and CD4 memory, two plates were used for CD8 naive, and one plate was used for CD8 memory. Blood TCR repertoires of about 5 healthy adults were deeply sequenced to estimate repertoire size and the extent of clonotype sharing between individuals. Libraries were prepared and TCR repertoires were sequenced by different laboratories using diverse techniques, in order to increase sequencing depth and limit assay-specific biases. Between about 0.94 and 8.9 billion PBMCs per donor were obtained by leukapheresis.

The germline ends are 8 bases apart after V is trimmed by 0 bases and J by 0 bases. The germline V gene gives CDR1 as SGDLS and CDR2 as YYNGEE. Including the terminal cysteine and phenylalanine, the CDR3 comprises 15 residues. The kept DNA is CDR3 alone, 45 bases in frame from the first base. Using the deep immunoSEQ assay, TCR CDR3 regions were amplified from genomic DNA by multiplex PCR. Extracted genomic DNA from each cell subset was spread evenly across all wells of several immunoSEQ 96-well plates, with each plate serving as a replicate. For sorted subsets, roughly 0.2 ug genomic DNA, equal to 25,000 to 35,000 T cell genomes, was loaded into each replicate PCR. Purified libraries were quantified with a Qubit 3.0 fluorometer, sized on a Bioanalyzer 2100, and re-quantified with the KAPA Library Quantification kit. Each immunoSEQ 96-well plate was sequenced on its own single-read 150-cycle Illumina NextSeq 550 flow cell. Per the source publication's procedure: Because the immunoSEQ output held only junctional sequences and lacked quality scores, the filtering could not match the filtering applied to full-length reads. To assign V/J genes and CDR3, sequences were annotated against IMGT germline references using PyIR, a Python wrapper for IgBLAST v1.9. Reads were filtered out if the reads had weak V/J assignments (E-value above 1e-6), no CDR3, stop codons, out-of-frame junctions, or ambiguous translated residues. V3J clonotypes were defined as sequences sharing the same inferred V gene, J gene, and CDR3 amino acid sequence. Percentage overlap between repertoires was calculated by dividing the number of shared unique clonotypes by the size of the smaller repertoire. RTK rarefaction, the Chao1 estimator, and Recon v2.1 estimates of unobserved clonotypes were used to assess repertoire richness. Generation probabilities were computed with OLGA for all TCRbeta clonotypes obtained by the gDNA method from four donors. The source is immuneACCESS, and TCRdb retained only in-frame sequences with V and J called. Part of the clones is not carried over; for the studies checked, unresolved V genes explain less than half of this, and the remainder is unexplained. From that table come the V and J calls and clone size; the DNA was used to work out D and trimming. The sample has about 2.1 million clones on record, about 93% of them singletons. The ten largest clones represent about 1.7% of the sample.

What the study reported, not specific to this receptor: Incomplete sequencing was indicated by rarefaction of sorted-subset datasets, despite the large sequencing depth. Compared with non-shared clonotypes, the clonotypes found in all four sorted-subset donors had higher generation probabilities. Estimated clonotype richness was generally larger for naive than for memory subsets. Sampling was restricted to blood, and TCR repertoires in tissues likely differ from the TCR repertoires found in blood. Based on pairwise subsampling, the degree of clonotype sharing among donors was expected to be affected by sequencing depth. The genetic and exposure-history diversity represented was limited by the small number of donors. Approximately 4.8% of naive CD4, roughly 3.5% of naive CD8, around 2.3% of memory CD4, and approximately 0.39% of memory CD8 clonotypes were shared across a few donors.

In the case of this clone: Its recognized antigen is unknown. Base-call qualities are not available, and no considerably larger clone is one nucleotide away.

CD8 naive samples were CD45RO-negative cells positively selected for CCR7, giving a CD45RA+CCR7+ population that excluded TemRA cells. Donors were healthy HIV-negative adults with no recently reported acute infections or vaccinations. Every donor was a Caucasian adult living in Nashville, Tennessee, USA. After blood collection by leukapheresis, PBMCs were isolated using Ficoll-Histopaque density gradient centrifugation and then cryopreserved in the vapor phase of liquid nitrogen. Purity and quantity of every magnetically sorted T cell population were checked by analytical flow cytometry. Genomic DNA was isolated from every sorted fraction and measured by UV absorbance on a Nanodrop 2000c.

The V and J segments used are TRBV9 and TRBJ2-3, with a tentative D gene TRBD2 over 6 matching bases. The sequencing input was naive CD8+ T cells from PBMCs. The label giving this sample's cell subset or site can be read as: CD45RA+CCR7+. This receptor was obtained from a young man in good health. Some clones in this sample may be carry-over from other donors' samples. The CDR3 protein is CASSVAGDSTDTQYF. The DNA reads TGTGCCAGCAGCGTAGCGGGAGATAGCACAGATACGCAGTATTTT.